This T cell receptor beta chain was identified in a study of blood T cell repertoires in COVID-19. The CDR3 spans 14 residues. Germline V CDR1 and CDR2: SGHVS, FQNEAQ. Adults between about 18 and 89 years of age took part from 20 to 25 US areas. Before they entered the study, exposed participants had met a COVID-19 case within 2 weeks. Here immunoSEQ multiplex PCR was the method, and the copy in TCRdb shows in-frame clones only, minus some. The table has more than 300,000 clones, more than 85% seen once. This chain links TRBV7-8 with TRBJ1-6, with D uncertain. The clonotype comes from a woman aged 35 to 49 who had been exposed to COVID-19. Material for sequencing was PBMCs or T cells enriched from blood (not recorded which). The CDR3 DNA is TGTGCAACCGAATCGGAGGCCTTGGGTTCACCCCTCCACTTT. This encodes CATESEALGSPLHF.